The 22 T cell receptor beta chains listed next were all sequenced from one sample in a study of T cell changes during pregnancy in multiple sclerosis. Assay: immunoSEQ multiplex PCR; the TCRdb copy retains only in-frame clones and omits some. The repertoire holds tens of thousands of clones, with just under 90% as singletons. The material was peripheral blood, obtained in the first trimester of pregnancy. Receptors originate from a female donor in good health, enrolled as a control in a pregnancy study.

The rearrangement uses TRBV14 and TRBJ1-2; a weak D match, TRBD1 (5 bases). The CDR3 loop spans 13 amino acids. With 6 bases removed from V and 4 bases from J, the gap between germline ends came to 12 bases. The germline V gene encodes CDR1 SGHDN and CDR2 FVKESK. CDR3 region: CASSRQLGYGYTF. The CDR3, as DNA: TGTGCCAGCAGTCGACAGTTAGGCTATGGCTACACCTTC.

CDR3 in amino acids: CASSSPGTGNYEQYF. The CDR3, as DNA: TGTGCCAGCAGCTCTCCTGGGACAGGTAACTACGAGCAGTACTTC. V gene TRBV7-9 combines with J gene TRBJ2-7; 8 bases fit TRBD1. The germline V gene encodes CDR1 SEHNR and CDR2 FQNEAQ (reference sequence). V shed 4 bases, J shed 3 bases, and the junction held 8 bases outside the gene matches. The CDR3 contains 15 residues.

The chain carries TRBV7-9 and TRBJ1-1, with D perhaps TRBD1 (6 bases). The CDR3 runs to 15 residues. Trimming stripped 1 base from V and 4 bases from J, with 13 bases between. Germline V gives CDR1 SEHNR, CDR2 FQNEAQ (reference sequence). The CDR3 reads CASSLDPGAGTEAFF. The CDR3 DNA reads TGTGCCAGCAGCTTAGATCCAGGGGCGGGCACTGAAGCTTTCTTT. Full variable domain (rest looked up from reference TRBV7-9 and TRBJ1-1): DTGVSQNPRHKITKRGQNVTFRCDPISEHNRLYWYRQTLGQGPEFLTYFQNEAQLEKSRLLSDRFSAERPKGSFSTLEIQRTEQGDSAMYLCASSLDPGAGTEAFFGQGTRLTVV.

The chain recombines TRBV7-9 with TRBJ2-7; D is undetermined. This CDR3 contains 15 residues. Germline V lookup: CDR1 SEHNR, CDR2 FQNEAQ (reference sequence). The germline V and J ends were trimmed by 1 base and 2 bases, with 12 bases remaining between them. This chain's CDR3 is CASSLVIVSTYEQYF. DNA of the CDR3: TGTGCCAGCAGCTTAGTGATAGTCTCCACCTACGAGCAGTACTTC.

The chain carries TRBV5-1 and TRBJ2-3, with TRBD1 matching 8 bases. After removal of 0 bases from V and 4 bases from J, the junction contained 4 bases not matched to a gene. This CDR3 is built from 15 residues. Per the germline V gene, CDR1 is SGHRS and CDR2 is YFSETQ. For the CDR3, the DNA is TGCGCCAGCAGCTTGGCACAGGGGGGAGCAGATACGCAGTATTTT. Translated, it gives CASSLAQGGADTQYF.

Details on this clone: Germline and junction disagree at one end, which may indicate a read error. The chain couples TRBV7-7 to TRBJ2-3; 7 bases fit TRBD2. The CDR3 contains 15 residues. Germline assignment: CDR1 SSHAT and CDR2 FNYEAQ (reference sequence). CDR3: CASSFGRGSTDTQYF. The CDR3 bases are TGTGCTAGCAGCTTCGGGCGGGGGAGCACAGATACGCAGTATTTT.

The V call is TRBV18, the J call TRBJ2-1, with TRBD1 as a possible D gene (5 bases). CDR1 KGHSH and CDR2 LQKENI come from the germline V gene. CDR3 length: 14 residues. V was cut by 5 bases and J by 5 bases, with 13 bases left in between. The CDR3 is CASSRSRANNEQFF. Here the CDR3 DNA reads TGTGCCAGCTCAAGGAGCAGGGCTAACAATGAGCAGTTCTTC.

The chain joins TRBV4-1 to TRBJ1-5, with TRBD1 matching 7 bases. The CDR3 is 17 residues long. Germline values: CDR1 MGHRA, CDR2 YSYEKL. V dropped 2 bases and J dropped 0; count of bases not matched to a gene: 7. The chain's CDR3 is CASSQPKGQTSNQPQHF. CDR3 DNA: TGCGCCAGCAGCCAACCCAAGGGACAGACTAGCAATCAGCCCCAGCATTTT.

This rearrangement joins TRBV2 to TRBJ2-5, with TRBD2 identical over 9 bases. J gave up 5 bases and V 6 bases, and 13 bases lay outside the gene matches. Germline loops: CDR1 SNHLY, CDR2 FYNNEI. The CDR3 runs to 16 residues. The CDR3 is CASRAGSTSGVETQYF. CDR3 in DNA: TGTGCCAGCAGGGCGGGTTCGACTAGCGGCGTGGAGACCCAGTACTTC.

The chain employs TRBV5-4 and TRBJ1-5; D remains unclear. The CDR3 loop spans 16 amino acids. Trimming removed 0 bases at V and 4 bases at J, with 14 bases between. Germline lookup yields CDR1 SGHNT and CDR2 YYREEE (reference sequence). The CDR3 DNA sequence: TGTGCCAGCAGCTTGGCGTTGAGGGAGAGGAATCAGCCCCAGCATTTT. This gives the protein CASSLALRERNQPQHF.

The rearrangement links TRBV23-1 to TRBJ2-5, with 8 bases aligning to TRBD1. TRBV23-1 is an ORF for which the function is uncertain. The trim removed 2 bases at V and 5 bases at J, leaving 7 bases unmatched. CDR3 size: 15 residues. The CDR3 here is CASSQGQGDGETQYF. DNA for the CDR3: TGCGCCAGCAGTCAAGGACAGGGCGACGGGGAGACCCAGTACTTC.

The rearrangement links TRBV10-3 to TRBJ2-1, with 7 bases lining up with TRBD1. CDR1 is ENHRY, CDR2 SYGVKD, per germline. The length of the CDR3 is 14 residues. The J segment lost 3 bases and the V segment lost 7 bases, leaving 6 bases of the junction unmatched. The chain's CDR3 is CAITPGTDYNEQFF. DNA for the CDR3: TGTGCCATCACCCCCGGGACAGACTACAATGAGCAGTTCTTC.

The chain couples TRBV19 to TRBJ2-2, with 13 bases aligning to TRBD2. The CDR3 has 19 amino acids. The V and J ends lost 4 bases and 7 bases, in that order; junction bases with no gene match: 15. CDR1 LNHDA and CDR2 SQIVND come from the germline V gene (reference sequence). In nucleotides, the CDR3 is TGTGCCAGTAGTACCACTCTCGGACTAGCGGGGGCCATGGGCGGGGAGCTGTTTTTT. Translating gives CASSTTLGLAGAMGGELFF.

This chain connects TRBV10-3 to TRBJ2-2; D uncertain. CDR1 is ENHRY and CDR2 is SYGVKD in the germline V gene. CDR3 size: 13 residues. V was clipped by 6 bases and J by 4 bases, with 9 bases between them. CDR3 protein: CAISETGTGELFF. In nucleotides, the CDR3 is TGTGCCATCAGCGAGACCGGCACCGGGGAGCTGTTTTTT.

The CDR3 loop is CASSLGPGGGSPLHF. CDR3 DNA: TGTGCCAGCAGCTTGGGCCCCGGGGGAGGCTCACCCCTCCACTTT. The V gene is TRBV7-2, the J gene TRBJ1-6, with D possibly TRBD1 on 5 matching bases. The germline V and J ends were trimmed by 3 bases and 10 bases, with 16 bases remaining between them. Germline V gene data show CDR1 as SGHTA and CDR2 as FQGNSA. This CDR3 has 15 amino acids.

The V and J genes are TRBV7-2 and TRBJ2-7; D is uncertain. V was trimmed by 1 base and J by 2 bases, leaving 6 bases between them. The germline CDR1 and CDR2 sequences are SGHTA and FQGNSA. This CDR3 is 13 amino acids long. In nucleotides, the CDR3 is TGTGCCAGCAGCTTAGATCAGGCCTACGAGCAGTACTTC. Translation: CASSLDQAYEQYF.

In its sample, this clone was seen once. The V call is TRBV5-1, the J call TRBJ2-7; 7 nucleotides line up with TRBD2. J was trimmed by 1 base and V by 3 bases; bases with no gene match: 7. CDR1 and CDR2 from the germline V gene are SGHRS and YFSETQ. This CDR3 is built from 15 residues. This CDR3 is CASSWGGYRSYEQYF. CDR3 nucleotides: TGCGCCAGCAGCTGGGGGGGGTATAGATCCTACGAGCAGTACTTC.

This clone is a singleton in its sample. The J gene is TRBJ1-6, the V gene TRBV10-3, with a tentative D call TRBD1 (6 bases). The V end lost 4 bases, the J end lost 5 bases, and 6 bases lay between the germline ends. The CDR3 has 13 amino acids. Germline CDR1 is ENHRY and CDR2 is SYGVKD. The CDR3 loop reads CAISGDNNSPLHF. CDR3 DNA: TGTGCCATCAGTGGGGACAATAATTCACCCCTCCACTTT.

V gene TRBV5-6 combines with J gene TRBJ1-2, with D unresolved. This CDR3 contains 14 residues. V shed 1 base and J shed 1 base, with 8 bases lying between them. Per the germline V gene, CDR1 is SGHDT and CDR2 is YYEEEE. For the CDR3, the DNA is TGTGCCAGCAGCTTGCCCGGGTATAACTATGGCTACACCTTC. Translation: CASSLPGYNYGYTF.

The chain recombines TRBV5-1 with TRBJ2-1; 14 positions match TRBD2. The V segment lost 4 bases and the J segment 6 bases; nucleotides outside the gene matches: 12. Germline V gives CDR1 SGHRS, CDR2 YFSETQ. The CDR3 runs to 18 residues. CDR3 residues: CASSLTGTSGGLSNEQFF. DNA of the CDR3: TGCGCCAGCAGCCTAACCGGGACTAGCGGGGGTTTATCCAATGAGCAGTTCTTC.

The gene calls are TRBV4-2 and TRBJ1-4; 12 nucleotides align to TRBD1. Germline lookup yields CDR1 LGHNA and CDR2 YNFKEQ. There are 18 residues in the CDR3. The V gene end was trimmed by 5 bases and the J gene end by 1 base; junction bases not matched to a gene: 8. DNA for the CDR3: TGTGCCAGCAGCGAGTCCGGGACAGGGGGCTTAACTAATGAAAAACTGTTTTTT. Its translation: CASSESGTGGLTNEKLFF.

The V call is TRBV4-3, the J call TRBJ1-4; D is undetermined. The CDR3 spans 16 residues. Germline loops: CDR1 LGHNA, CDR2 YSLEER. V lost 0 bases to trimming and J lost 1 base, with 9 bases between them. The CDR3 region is CASSQDGRGTNEKLFF. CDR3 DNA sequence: TGCGCCAGCAGCCAAGATGGGCGGGGAACTAATGAAAAACTGTTTTTT.